A selection of T cell receptor beta chains follows, all from one sample in a study of control samples from healthy donors and cancer patients. Clones were sequenced by immunoSEQ multiplex PCR, and TCRdb holds only the in-frame ones, with some missing. In the table there are about 130,000 clones, 91% of which are singletons. The specimen sequenced was blood. The receptors were sampled from a man aged 18 to 30 in good health. The CDR3 runs from the conserved cysteine through the conserved F or W. D genes are given only for firm matches. The size entry is marked missing in some rows and otherwise reads once, few, many or a size class.

abundance,d_gene,v_gene,j_gene,CDR3aa,CDR3nt
-,-,TRBV10-3,TRBJ1-2,CAISAGGNYGYTF,TGTGCCATCAGTGCGGGAGGCAACTATGGCTACACCTTC
-,-,TRBV7-2,TRBJ1-2,CASSFPGSNGYTF,TGTGCCAGCAGCTTCCCGGGGTCGAATGGCTACACCTTC
-,-,TRBV5-4,TRBJ1-2,CASNRGPLNYGYTF,TGTGCCAGCAACCGGGGGCCACTAAACTATGGCTACACCTTC
-,TRBD1,TRBV7-7,TRBJ2-2,CASSLRPGQGSGELFF,TGTGCCAGCAGCCTGCGACCGGGACAGGGGTCGGGGGAGCTGTTTTTT
-,-,TRBV7-6,TRBJ2-2,CASSLGTSYTGELFF,TGTGCCAGCAGCTTAGGGACATCCTACACCGGGGAGCTGTTTTTT
-,TRBD1,TRBV14,TRBJ1-1,CASSLSAGTAMNTEAFF,TGTGCCAGCAGCCTTTCTGCCGGGACAGCAATGAACACTGAAGCTTTCTTT
-,-,TRBV5-1,TRBJ2-2,CASSLGGIPGELFF,TGCGCCAGCAGCTTAGGAGGGATCCCCGGGGAGCTGTTTTTT
-,-,TRBV6-5,TRBJ1-6,CATGQSGWYNSPLHF,TGTGCCACCGGCCAGAGTGGGTGGTATAATTCACCCCTCCACTTT
-,TRBD1,TRBV4-1,TRBJ2-3,CASSPGTVDQDTQYF,TGCGCCAGCAGCCCCGGGACAGTCGACCAAGATACGCAGTATTTT
-,-,TRBV25-1,TRBJ1-2,CASSGQQPNYGYTF,TGTGCCAGCAGCGGGCAGCAACCTAACTATGGCTACACCTTC
-,-,TRBV6-1,TRBJ2-6,CASSEGGSGANVLTF,TGTGCCAGCAGTGAAGGGGGCTCTGGGGCCAACGTCCTGACTTTC
once,-,TRBV12-3/TRBV12-4,TRBJ1-2,CASSLGSWGYTF,TGTGCCAGCAGTTTAGGCAGTTGGGGCTACACCTTC
-,TRBD1,TRBV2,TRBJ1-2,CASSPGTGKFLANYGYTF,TGTGCCAGCAGCCCCGGGACAGGGAAATTTTTGGCTAACTATGGCTACACCTTC
-,-,TRBV5-6,TRBJ1-2,CASSLTQGSYGYTF,TGTGCCAGCAGCTTGACCCAGGGAAGCTATGGCTACACCTTC
-,-,TRBV6-1,TRBJ2-5,CASSEESGESYPETQYF,TGTGCCAGCAGTGAAGAAAGTGGAGAATCCTACCCGGAGACCCAGTACTTC